This TCR beta chain comes out of a study of control samples from healthy donors and cancer patients (TCRdb year 2020). Details on this clone: This clone's antigen is unknown. Within one base of it there is no much larger clone, and no base qualities were kept.

The library came from the immunoSEQ multiplex PCR assay. In TCRdb, the immuneACCESS table is reduced to in-frame sequences with V and J assigned. These tables do not hold every clone; where another copy was compared, an unresolved V gene accounts for under half, and the others remain unexplained. The sample has 90,000 to 130,000 clones on record, approximately 80% of them singletons. 6.5% of the sample comes from the top ten. V loses 4 bases of germline sequence and J loses 7 bases, and the interval between the two ends is 14 bases. For CDR1 and CDR2, the germline V gene lists MNHEY and SVGAGI. The CDR3 numbers 14 residues from cysteine through phenylalanine. Only the CDR3 portion is preserved as DNA: 42 bases, with reading frame beginning at the first base.

The clonotype originates from a man aged 18 to 35 in good health. The rearranged chain carries TRBV6-5 and TRBJ2-1; 6 matching bases give a weak D call of TRBD1. The sequenced material came from blood. The CDR3 corresponds to CASSLRGSENEQFF. At the DNA level, the sequence is TGTGCCAGCAGTTTGAGGGGGTCGGAAAATGAGCAGTTCTTC.